One T cell receptor (beta chain) is described in this entry. Germline trimming cut 0 bases from V and 3 bases from J; bases unmatched to any gene: 1. Germline V gene lookup returns CDR1 SGDLS and CDR2 YYNGEE. The CDR3 is 14 amino acids. The data stem from a study of blood T cell repertoires in COVID-19. As for the study in general: COVID-19 samples collected from the United States, Italy and Spain covered acute and convalescent phases. T cells, B-cell-depleted T cells, or PBMCs provided the cDNA or gDNA that served as material.

Study processing details: How many nucleated cells were present was estimated from reference gene primer amplification. This table comes from immunoSEQ multiplex PCR, and its TCRdb copy is limited to in-frame clones, with some not included. From that table come the V and J calls and clone size; the DNA was used to work out D and trimming. Of about 140,000 clones listed, approximately 90% are singletons. This clonotype was obtained from a man aged 60 to 75 with active or convalescent COVID-19. The rearrangement links TRBV9 to TRBJ2-7; the match to TRBD1 covers 9 bases. The sequenced sample was peripheral blood. The CDR3 here is CASSVGQGGYEQYF. DNA for the CDR3: TGTGCCAGCAGCGTAGGACAGGGGGGCTACGAGCAGTACTTC.